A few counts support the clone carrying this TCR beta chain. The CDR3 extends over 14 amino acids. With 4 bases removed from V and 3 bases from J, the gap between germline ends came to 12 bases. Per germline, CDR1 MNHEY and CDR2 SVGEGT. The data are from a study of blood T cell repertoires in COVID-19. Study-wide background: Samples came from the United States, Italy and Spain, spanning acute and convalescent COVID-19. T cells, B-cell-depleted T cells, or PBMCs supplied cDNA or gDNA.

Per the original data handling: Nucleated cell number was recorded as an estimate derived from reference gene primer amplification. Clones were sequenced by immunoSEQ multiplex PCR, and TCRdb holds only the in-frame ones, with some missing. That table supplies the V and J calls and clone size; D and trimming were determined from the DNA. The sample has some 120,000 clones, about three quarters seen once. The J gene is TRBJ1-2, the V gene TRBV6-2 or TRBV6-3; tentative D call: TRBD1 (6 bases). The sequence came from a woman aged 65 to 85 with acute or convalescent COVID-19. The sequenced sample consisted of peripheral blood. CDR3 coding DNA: TGTGCCAGCAGTTCCATGGGGGCTTACTATGGCTACACCTTC. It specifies CASSSMGAYYGYTF.